These 5 T cell receptor beta chains originate from one sample sequenced in a study of long-term antiretroviral therapy in people with HIV. Researchers ran immunoSEQ v3.0 at survey level. The protocol was immunoSEQ multiplex PCR, while the TCRdb copy is restricted to in-frame clones and leaves out a portion. The sample carries around 25,000 clones, 81% recorded once. The sample consisted of unsorted PBMCs, taken 4.4 years after starting antiretroviral therapy. The receptors here all came from a young man with HIV.

This clone has a single count. V is TRBV11-2 and J is TRBJ2-1; TRBD1 or TRBD2 may be the D gene (5 bases each). The germline CDR1 and CDR2 sequences are SGHAT and FQNNGV. Trimming removed 4 bases from V and 4 bases from J, with 17 bases in between. The CDR3 has 16 residues. The CDR3 DNA is TGTGCCAGCAGCTGGAGTGGGGGTCGGGTTTACAATGAGCAGTTCTTC. Translating gives CASSWSGGRVYNEQFF.

The V call is TRBV4-1, the J call TRBJ2-1, with unresolved D. The CDR3 is made up of 16 amino acids. Trimming pared 5 bases from V and 0 bases from J, leaving 14 bases between. Germline loops: CDR1 MGHRA, CDR2 YSYEKL. CDR3 in DNA: TGCGCCAGCAGCTTGAACCCCGGCCGCTCCTACAATGAGCAGTTCTTC. Translated: CASSLNPGRSYNEQFF.

The V and J genes are TRBV11-2 and TRBJ1-2; D remains unclear. Germline CDR1 is SGHAT and CDR2 is FQNNGV. Trimming cost V 1 base and J 0 bases, with 6 bases left between them. The length of the CDR3 is 14 residues. CDR3 sequence reads: CASSLVTSNYGYTF. In nucleotides, the CDR3 is TGTGCCAGCAGCTTAGTTACCTCTAACTATGGCTACACCTTC.

The chain combines TRBV5-1 with TRBJ1-4; 7 nucleotides align to TRBD1. The CDR3 runs 14 residues. V was clipped by 5 bases and J by 4 bases; unmatched bases: 5. CDR1 and CDR2 from the germline V gene are SGHRS and YFSETQ. CDR3 DNA sequence: TGCGCCAGCAGGAGGGACAGCTATAATGAAAAACTGTTTTTT. Amino acids: CASRRDSYNEKLFF.

This chain links TRBV2 with TRBJ1-5; D might be TRBD1 (5 bases). The germline gives CDR1 SNHLY, CDR2 FYNNEI. The CDR3 is made up of 13 amino acids. The V gene lost 7 bases and the J gene lost 2 bases, with 9 bases spanning the gap. CDR3 region: CASTGGGNQPQHF. Written as DNA, the CDR3 is TGTGCCAGCACCGGGGGGGGCAATCAGCCCCAGCATTTT.